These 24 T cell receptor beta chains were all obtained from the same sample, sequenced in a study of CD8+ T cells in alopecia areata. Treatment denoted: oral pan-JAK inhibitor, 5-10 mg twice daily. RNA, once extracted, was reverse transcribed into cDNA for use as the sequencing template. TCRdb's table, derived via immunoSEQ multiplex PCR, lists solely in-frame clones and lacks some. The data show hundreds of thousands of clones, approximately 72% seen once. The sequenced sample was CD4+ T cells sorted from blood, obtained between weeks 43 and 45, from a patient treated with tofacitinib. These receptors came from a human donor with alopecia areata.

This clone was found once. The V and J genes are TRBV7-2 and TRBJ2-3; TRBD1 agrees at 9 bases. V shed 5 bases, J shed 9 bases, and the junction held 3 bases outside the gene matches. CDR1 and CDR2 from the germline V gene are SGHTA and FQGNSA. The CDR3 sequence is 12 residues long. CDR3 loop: CASSGDRVTQYF. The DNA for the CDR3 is TGTGCCAGCAGCGGGGACAGGGTAACGCAGTATTTT.

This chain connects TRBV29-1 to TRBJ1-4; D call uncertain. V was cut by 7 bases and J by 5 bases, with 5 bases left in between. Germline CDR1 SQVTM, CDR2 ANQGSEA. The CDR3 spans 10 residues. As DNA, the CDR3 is TGCAGCGCGGGGAATGAAAAACTGTTTTTT. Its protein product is CSAGNEKLFF.

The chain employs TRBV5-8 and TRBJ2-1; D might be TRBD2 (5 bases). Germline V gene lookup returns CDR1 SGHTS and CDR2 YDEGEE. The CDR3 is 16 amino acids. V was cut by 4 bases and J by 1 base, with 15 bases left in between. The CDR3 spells CASSRSLGVSYNEQFF. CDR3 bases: TGTGCCAGCAGCAGGTCACTAGGTGTATCCTACAATGAGCAGTTCTTC.

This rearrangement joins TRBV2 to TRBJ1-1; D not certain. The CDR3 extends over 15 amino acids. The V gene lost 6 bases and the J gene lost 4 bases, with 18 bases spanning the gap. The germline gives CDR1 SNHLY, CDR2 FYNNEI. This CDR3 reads CASRIVTGLSTEAFF. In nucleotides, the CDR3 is TGTGCCAGCAGAATAGTTACCGGGCTCTCCACTGAAGCTTTCTTT.

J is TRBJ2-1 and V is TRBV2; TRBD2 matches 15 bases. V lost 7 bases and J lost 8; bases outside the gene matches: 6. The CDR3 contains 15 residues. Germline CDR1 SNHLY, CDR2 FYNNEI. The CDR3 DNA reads TGTGCCAGCAACGGACTAGCGGGGGGGCTGGATGAGCAGTTCTTC. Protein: CASNGLAGGLDEQFF.

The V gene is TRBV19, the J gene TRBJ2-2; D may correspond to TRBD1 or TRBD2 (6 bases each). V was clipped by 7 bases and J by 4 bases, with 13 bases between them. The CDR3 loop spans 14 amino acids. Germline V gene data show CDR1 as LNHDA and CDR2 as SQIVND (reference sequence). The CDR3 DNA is TGTGCCAGTACCCATCCGGGGGCCACCGGGGAGCTGTTTTTT. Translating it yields CASTHPGATGELFF.

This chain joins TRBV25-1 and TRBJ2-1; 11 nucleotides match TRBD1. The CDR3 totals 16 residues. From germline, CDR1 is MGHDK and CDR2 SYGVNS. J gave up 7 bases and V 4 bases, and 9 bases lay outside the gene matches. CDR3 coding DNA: TGTGCCAGCAGTGGCCCGGGACAGGGGGGTTGGAATGAGCAGTTCTTC. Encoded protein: CASSGPGQGGWNEQFF.

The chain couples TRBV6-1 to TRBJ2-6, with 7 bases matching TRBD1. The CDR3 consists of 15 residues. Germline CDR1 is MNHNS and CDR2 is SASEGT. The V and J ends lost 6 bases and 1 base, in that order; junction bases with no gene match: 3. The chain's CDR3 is CASRAGGSGANVLTF. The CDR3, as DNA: TGTGCCAGCAGGGCAGGGGGTTCTGGGGCCAACGTCCTGACTTTC.

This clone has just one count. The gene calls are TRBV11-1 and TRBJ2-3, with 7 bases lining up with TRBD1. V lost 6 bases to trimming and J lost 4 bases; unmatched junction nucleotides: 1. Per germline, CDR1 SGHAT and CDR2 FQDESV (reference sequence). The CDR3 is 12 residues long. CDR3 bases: TGTGCCAGCAGACAGGGGTCAGATACGCAGTATTTT. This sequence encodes CASRQGSDTQYF. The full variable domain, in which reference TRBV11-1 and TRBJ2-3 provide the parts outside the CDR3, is EAEVAQSPRYKITEKSQAVAFWCDPISGHATLYWYRQILGQGPELLVQFQDESVVDDSQLPKDRFSAERLKGVDSTLKIQPAELGDSAMYLCASRQGSDTQYFGPGTRLTVL.

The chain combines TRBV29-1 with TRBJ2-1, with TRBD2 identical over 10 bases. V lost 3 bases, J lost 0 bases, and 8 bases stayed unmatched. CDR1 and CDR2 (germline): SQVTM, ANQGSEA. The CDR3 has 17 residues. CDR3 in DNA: TGCAGCGTTGATGGGCCTAGCGGGGGTCACTCCTACAATGAGCAGTTCTTC. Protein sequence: CSVDGPSGGHSYNEQFF.

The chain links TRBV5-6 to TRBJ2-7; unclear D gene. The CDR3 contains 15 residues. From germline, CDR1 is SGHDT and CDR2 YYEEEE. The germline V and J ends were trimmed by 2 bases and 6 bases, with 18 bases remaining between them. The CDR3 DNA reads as TGTGCCAGCAGCTTCTCCAGTGTGGGCCCCTCCGAGCAGTACTTC. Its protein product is CASSFSSVGPSEQYF. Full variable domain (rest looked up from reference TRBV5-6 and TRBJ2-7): DAGVTQSPTHLIKTRGQQVTLRCSPKSGHDTVSWYQQALGQGPQFIFQYYEEEERQRGNFPDRFSGHQFPNYSSELNVNALLLGDSALYLCASSFSSVGPSEQYFGPGTRLTVT.

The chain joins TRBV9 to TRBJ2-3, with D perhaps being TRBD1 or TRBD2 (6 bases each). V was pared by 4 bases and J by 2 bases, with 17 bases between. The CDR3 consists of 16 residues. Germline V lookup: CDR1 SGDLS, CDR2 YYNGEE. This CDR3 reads CASSSRGTAFTDTQYF. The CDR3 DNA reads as TGTGCCAGCAGCTCTAGGGGGACTGCATTCACAGATACGCAGTATTTT.

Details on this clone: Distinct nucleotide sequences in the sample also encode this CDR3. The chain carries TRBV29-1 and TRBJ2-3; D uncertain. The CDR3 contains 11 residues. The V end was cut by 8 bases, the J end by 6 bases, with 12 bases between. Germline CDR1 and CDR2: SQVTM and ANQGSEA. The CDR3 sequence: CSLLRVDTQYF. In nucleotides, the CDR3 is TGCAGCCTACTAAGGGTGGATACGCAGTATTTT.

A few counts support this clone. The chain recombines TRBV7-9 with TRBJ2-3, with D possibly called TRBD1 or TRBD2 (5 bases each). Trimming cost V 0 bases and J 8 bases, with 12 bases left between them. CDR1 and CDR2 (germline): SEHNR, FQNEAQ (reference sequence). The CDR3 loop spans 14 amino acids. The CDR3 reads CASSLASGTLTQYF. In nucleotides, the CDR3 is TGTGCCAGCAGCTTAGCGTCCGGGACCCTTACGCAGTATTTT.

The CDR3 DNA reads TGTGCCAGCAGTGGTAGGAAGAGTTGGACTGAAGCTTTCTTT. It yields the protein CASSGRKSWTEAFF. The chain employs TRBV6-1 and TRBJ1-1; D is uncertain. There are 14 residues in the CDR3. The V end was cut by 4 bases, the J end by 5 bases, with 14 bases between. From germline, CDR1 is MNHNS and CDR2 SASEGT.

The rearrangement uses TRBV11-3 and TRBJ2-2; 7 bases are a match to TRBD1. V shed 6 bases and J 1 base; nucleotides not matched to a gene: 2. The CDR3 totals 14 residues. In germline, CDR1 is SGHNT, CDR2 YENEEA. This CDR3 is CASRRDRNTGELFF. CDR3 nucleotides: TGTGCCAGCAGGAGGGACAGGAACACCGGGGAGCTGTTTTTT. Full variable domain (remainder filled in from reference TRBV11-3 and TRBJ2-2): EAGVVQSPRYKIIEKKQPVAFWCNPISGHNTLYWYLQNLGQGPELLIRYENEEAVDDSQLPKDRFSAERLKGVDSTLKIQPAELGDSAVYLCASRRDRNTGELFFGEGSRLTVL.

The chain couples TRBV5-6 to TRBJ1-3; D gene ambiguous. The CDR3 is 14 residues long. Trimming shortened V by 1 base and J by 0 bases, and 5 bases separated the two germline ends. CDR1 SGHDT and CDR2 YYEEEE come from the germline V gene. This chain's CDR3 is CASSLIYSGNTIYF. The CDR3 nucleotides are TGTGCCAGCAGCTTGATTTACTCTGGAAACACCATATATTTT.

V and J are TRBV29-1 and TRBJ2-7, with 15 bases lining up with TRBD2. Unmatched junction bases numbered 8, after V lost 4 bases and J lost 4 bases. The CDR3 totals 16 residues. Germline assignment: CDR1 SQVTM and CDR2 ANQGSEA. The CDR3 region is CSVAGLAGGPRYEQYF. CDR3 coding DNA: TGCAGCGTTGCTGGACTAGCGGGGGGGCCTCGGTACGAGCAGTACTTC.

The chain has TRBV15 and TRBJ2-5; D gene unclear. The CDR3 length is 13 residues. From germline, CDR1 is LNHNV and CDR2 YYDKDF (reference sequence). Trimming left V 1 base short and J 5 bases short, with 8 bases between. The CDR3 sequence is CATSRGIGETQYF. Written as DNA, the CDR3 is TGTGCCACCAGCAGAGGGATAGGGGAGACCCAGTACTTC.

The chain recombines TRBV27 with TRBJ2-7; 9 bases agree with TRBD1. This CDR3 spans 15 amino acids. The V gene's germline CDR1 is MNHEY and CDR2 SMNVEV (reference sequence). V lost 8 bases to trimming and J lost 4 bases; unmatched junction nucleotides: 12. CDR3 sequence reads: CASGRGQGKSYEQYF. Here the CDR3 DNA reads TGTGCCAGCGGGCGGGGACAGGGCAAATCGTACGAGCAGTACTTC.

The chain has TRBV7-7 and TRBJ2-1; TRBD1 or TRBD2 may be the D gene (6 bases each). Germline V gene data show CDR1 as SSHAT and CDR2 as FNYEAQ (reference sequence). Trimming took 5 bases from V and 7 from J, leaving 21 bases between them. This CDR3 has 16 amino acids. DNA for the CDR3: TGTGCCAGCAGCATAACCCTAGGGGGGAGATGGAATGAGCAGTTCTTC. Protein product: CASSITLGGRWNEQFF.

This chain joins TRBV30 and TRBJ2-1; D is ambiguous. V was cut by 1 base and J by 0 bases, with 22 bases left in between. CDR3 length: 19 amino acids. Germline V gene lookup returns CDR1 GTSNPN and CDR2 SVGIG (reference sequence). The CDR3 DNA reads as TGTGCCTGGAGTGCCAACCGGCTTCGATCGATGAGCTCCTACAATGAGCAGTTCTTC. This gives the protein CAWSANRLRSMSSYNEQFF.

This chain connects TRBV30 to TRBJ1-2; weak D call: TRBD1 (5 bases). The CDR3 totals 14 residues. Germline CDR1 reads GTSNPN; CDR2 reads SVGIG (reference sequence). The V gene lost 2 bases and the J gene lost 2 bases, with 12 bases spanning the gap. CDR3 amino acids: CAWSQGLQNYGYTF. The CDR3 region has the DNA TGTGCCTGGAGTCAGGGTTTACAAAACTATGGCTACACCTTC.

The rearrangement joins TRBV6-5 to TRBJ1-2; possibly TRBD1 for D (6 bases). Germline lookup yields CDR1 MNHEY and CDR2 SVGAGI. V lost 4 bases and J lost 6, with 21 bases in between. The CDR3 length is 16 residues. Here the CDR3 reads CASSLTRGLLGDGYTF. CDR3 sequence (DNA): TGTGCCAGCAGTTTGACCAGGGGACTCCTCGGGGATGGCTACACCTTC.